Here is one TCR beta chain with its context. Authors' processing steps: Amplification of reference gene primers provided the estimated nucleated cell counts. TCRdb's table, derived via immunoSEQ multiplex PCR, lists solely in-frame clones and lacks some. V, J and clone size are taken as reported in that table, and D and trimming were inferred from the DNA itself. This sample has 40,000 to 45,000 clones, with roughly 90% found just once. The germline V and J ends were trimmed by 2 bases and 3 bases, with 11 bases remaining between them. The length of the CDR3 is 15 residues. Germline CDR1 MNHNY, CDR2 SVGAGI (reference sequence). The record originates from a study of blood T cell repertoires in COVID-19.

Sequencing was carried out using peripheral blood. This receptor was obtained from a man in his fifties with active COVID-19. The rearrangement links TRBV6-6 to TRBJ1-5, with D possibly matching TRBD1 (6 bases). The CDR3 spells CASSYTEGDNQPQHF. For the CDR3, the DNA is TGTGCCAGCAGTTACACCGAGGGGGACAATCAGCCCCAGCATTTT.